The rows below give T cell receptor beta chains drawn from one sample of a study of blood T cells in healthy people across ages. MiXCR, run by TCRdb on the 5' RACE reads, gives a single entry per CDR3 protein. The repertoire holds around 500,000 distinct CDR3 sequences, with about 27% as singletons. These data were also filed under a second study, of T cells of mothers and their children.

The sample taken for sequencing was blood. The receptor source for this set is a boy between 2 and 10 years old in good health. CDR3s include the opening cysteine and the closing phenylalanine or tryptophan. Fields, in order: D gene, clone size, J gene, V gene, CDR3 protein, CDR3 DNA. The D gene is left open where the match is weak. A row's size may be missing; if present it is once, few, many or a size class.

d_gene: -; abundance: -; j_gene: TRBJ2-1; v_gene: TRBV25-1; CDR3aa: CASSGTWDPMGDNEQFF; CDR3nt: TGTGCCAGCAGTGGAACCTGGGACCCAATGGGGGACAATGAGCAGTTCTTC
d_gene: -; abundance: few; j_gene: TRBJ1-5; v_gene: TRBV4-3; CDR3aa: CASSQGGLGNQPQHF; CDR3nt: TGCGCCAGCAGCCAAGGAGGGCTAGGCAATCAGCCCCAGCATTTT
d_gene: -; abundance: -; j_gene: TRBJ2-1; v_gene: TRBV30; CDR3aa: CAWSVNLPGGIYEQFF; CDR3nt: TGTGCCTGGAGTGTAAATCTGCCGGGCGGTATCTATGAGCAGTTCTTC
d_gene: -; abundance: -; j_gene: TRBJ2-5; v_gene: TRBV20-1; CDR3aa: CSASKGETQYF; CDR3nt: TGCAGTGCTAGCAAGGGGGAGACCCAGTACTTC
d_gene: TRBD1; abundance: -; j_gene: TRBJ2-6; v_gene: TRBV2; CDR3aa: CASRRSQGASGANVLTF; CDR3nt: TGTGCCAGCAGGAGATCCCAGGGGGCATCTGGGGCCAACGTCCTGACTTTC
d_gene: TRBD1; abundance: -; j_gene: TRBJ2-3; v_gene: TRBV7-9; CDR3aa: CASSSQTGKTQYF; CDR3nt: TGTGCCAGCAGCTCGCAGACAGGGAAGACGCAGTATTTT
d_gene: TRBD1; abundance: -; j_gene: TRBJ1-1; v_gene: TRBV7-9; CDR3aa: CASSTRQGSNTEAFF; CDR3nt: TGTGCCAGCAGCACTAGACAGGGGTCGAACACTGAAGCTTTCTTT
d_gene: TRBD2; abundance: -; j_gene: TRBJ2-4; v_gene: TRBV6-1; CDR3aa: CASSEAKSGLAGGQIQYF; CDR3nt: TGTGCCAGCAGTGAAGCGAAATCCGGACTAGCGGGAGGGCAGATTCAGTACTTC
d_gene: -; abundance: few; j_gene: TRBJ2-7; v_gene: TRBV7-9; CDR3aa: CASSLGGLAYEQYF; CDR3nt: TGTGCCAGCAGCTTGGGGGGGCTCGCCTACGAGCAGTACTTC
d_gene: -; abundance: many; j_gene: TRBJ2-7; v_gene: TRBV27; CDR3aa: CASNPRQGGDEQYF; CDR3nt: TGTGCCAGCAACCCAAGGCAGGGAGGAGACGAGCAGTACTTC
d_gene: TRBD1; abundance: many; j_gene: TRBJ1-2; v_gene: TRBV7-2; CDR3aa: CASSLADRGSGYTF; CDR3nt: TGTGCCAGCAGCTTAGCGGACAGGGGATCTGGCTACACCTTC
d_gene: -; abundance: -; j_gene: TRBJ1-4; v_gene: TRBV14; CDR3aa: CASSDRYGTNEKLFF; CDR3nt: TGTGCCAGCAGCGACCGGTACGGAACTAATGAAAAACTGTTTTTT
d_gene: -; abundance: few; j_gene: TRBJ2-5; v_gene: TRBV29-1; CDR3aa: CSVHREVGETQYF; CDR3nt: TGCAGCGTACACAGGGAAGTAGGGGAGACCCAGTACTTC
d_gene: TRBD2; abundance: -; j_gene: TRBJ2-5; v_gene: TRBV5-1; CDR3aa: CASSFFLAGGFGEQYF; CDR3nt: TGCGCCAGCAGCTTTTTCCTAGCGGGAGGGTTCGGGGAGCAGTACTTC
d_gene: -; abundance: few; j_gene: TRBJ1-1; v_gene: TRBV28; CDR3aa: CASRRQGPMGEAFF; CDR3nt: TGTGCCAGCAGGAGGCAGGGGCCTATGGGTGAAGCTTTCTTT
d_gene: -; abundance: -; j_gene: TRBJ2-7; v_gene: TRBV7-2; CDR3aa: CASSLELFNSYEQYF; CDR3nt: TGTGCCAGCAGCTTAGAACTATTCAACTCCTACGAGCAGTACTTC
d_gene: -; abundance: -; j_gene: TRBJ2-7; v_gene: TRBV7-6; CDR3aa: CASSLADSIYEQYF; CDR3nt: TGTGCCAGCAGCTTAGCGGACTCAATCTACGAGCAGTACTTC
d_gene: -; abundance: -; j_gene: TRBJ2-6; v_gene: TRBV12-3/TRBV12-4; CDR3aa: CASTSQGFLTGANVLTF; CDR3nt: TGTGCCAGCACTTCACAGGGCTTCCTAACTGGGGCCAACGTCCTGACTTTC
d_gene: TRBD1; abundance: few; j_gene: TRBJ2-5; v_gene: TRBV7-9; CDR3aa: CASTKPGQGARETQYF; CDR3nt: TGTGCCAGCACCAAGCCGGGACAGGGGGCGAGGGAGACCCAGTACTTC
d_gene: TRBD1; abundance: -; j_gene: TRBJ2-2; v_gene: TRBV7-9; CDR3aa: CASSVRQGNGELFF; CDR3nt: TGTGCCAGCAGCGTCCGACAGGGGAACGGGGAGCTGTTTTTT
d_gene: -; abundance: few; j_gene: TRBJ2-5; v_gene: TRBV29-1; CDR3aa: CSLRAQQETQYF; CDR3nt: TGCAGTTTAAGGGCGCAACAAGAGACCCAGTACTTC
d_gene: -; abundance: -; j_gene: TRBJ2-1; v_gene: TRBV11-2; CDR3aa: CASSLGAHSRGFNEQFF; CDR3nt: TGTGCCAGCAGCTTAGGGGCTCACTCGAGGGGATTCAATGAGCAGTTCTTC
d_gene: TRBD2; abundance: -; j_gene: TRBJ2-7; v_gene: TRBV9; CDR3aa: CATRGGRLYEQYF; CDR3nt: TGTGCCACCCGTGGCGGGAGGCTCTACGAGCAGTACTTC
d_gene: -; abundance: -; j_gene: TRBJ2-6; v_gene: TRBV5-1; CDR3aa: CASSLAESGANVLTF; CDR3nt: TGCGCCAGCAGCTTGGCCGAGTCTGGGGCCAACGTCCTGACTTTC
d_gene: -; abundance: few; j_gene: TRBJ1-2; v_gene: TRBV6-5; CDR3aa: CASSYSGWTDLYGYTF; CDR3nt: TGTGCCAGCAGTTACTCGGGCTGGACAGATCTCTATGGCTACACCTTC
d_gene: -; abundance: few; j_gene: TRBJ1-4; v_gene: TRBV6-2/TRBV6-3; CDR3aa: CASSPVGVNEKLFF; CDR3nt: TGTGCCAGCAGTCCCGTCGGGGTAAATGAAAAACTGTTTTTT
d_gene: -; abundance: -; j_gene: TRBJ2-1; v_gene: TRBV5-1; CDR3aa: CASSLGQGGDEQFF; CDR3nt: TGCGCCAGCAGCTTGGGACAGGGAGGGGATGAGCAGTTCTTC
d_gene: TRBD1; abundance: -; j_gene: TRBJ2-3; v_gene: TRBV12-3/TRBV12-4; CDR3aa: CASRDRGRPTDTQYF; CDR3nt: TGTGCCAGCAGGGACAGGGGGCGGCCCACAGATACGCAGTATTTT